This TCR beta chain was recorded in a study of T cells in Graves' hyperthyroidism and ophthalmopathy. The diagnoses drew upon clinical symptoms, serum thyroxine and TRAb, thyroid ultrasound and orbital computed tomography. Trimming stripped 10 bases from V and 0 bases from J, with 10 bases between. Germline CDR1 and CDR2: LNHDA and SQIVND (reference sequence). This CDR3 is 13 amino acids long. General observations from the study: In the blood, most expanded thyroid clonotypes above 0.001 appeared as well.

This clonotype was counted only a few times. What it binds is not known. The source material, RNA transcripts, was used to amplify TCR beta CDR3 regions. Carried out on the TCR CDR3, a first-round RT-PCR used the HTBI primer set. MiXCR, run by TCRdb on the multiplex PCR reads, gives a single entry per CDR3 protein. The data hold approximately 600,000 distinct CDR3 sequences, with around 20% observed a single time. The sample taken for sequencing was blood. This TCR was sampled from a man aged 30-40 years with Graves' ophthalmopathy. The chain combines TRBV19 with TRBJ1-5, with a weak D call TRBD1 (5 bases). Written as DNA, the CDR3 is TGTGCCACGGGGGATTATAGCAATCAGCCCCAGCATTTT. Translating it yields CATGDYSNQPQHF.